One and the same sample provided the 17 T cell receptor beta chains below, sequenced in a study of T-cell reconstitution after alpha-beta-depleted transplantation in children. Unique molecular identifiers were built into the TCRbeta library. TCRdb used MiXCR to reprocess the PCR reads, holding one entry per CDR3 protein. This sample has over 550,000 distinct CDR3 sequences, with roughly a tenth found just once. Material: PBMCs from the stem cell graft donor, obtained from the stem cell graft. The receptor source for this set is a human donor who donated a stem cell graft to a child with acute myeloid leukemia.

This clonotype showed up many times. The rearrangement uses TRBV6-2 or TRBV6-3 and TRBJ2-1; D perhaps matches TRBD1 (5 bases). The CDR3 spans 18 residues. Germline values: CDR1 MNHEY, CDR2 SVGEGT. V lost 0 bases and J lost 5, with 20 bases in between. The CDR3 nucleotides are TGTGCCAGCAGTTACTCGGGGCTTCACTATGAAGATAACAATGAGCAGTTCTTC. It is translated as CASSYSGLHYEDNNEQFF.

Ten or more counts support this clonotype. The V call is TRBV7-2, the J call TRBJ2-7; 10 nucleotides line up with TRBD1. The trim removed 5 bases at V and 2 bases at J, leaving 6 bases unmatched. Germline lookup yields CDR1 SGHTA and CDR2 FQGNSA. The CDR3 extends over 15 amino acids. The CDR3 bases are TGTGCCAGCAGCAGCGGACAGGGGGTACCCTACGAGCAGTACTTC. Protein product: CASSSGQGVPYEQYF.

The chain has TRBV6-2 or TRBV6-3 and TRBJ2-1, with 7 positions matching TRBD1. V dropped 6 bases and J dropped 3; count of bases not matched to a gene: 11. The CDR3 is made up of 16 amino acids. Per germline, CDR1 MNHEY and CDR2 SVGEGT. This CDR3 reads CASRPFDRAGYNEQFF. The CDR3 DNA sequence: TGTGCCAGCAGACCATTTGACAGGGCGGGCTACAATGAGCAGTTCTTC.

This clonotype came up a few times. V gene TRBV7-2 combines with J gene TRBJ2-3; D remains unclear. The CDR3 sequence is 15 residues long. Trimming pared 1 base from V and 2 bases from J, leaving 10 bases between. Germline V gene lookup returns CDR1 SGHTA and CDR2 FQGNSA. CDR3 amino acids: CASSLVGGVTDTQYF. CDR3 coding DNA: TGTGCCAGCAGCTTAGTGGGTGGGGTCACAGATACGCAGTATTTT.

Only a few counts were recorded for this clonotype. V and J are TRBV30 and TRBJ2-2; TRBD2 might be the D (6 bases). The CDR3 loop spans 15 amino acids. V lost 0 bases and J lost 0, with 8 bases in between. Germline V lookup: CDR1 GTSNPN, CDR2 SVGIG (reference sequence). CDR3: CAWSVGGANTGELFF. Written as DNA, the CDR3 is TGTGCCTGGAGTGTGGGGGGTGCGAACACCGGGGAGCTGTTTTTT.

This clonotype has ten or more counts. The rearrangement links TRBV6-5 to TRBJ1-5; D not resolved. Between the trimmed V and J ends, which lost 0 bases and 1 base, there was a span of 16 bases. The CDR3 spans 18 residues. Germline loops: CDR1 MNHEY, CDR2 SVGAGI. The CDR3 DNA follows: TGTGCCAGCAGTTACTCAGACCCTAAAAGACTAAGCAATCAGCCCCAGCATTTT. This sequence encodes CASSYSDPKRLSNQPQHF.

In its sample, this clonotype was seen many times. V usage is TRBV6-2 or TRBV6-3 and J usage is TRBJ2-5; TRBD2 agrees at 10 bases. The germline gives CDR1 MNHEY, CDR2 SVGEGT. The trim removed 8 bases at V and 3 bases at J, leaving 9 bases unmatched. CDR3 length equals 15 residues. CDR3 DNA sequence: TGTGCCAGCTGTGTAGCGGGAGGAGGTGAAGAGACCCAGTACTTC. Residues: CASCVAGGGEETQYF.

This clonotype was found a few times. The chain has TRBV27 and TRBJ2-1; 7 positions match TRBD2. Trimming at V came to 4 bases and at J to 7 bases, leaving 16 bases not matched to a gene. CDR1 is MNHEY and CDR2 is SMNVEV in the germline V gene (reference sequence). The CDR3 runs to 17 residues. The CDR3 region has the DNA TGTGCCAGCAGTTCCCCACCGGGAGGTTTTTTTCCTAATGAGCAGTTCTTC. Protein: CASSSPPGGFFPNEQFF.

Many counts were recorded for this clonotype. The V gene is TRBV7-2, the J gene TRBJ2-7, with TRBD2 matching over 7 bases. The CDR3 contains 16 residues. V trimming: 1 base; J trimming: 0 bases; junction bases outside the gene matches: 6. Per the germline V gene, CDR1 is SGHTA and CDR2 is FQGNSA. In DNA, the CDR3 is TGTGCCAGCAGCTTAGTGGGCGGCGGGAGCTCCTACGAGCAGTACTTC. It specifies CASSLVGGGSSYEQYF.

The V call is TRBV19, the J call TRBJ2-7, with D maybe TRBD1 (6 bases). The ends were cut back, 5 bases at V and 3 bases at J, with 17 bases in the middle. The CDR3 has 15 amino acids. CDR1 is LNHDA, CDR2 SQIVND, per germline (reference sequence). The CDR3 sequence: CASSPAETGHYEQYF. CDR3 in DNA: TGTGCCAGTAGTCCCGCTGAGACAGGACACTACGAGCAGTACTTC.

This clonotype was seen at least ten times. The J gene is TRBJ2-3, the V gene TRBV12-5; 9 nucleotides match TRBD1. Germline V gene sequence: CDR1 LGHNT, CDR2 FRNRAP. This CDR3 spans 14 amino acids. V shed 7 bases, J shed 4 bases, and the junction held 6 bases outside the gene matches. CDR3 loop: CASAPRQGADTQYF. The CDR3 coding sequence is TGTGCTAGTGCCCCGAGACAGGGGGCAGATACGCAGTATTTT.

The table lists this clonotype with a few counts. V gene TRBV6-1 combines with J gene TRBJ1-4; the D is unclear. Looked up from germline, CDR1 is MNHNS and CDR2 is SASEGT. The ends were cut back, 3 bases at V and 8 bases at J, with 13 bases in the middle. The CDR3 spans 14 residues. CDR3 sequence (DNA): TGTGCCAGCAGTGAGGAAGGGAGAAAAGAAAAACTGTTTTTT. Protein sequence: CASSEEGRKEKLFF.

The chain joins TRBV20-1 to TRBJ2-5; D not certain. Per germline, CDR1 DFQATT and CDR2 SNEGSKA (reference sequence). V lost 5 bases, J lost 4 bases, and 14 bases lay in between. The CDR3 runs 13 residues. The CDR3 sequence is CSARIAPVETQYF. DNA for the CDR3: TGCAGTGCTCGAATAGCACCCGTAGAGACCCAGTACTTC.

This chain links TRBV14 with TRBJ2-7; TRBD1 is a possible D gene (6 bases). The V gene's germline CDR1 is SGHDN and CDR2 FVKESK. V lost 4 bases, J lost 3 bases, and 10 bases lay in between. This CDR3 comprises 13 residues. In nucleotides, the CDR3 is TGTGCCAGCAGCCCACAGGGTAACTACGAGCAGTACTTC. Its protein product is CASSPQGNYEQYF.

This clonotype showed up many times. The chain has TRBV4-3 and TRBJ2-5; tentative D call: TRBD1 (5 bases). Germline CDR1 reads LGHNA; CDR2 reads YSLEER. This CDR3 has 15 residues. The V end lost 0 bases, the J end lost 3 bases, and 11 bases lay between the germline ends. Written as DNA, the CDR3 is TGCGCCAGCAGCCAAGATATGCTCAGGGAAGAGACCCAGTACTTC. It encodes CASSQDMLREETQYF.

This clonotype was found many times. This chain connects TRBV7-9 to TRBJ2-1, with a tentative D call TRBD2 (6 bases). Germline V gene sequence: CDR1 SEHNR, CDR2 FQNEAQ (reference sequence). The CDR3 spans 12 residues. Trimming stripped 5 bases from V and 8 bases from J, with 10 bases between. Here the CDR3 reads CASSRDFYEQFF. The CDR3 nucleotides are TGTGCCAGCAGCAGGGACTTTTATGAGCAGTTCTTC.

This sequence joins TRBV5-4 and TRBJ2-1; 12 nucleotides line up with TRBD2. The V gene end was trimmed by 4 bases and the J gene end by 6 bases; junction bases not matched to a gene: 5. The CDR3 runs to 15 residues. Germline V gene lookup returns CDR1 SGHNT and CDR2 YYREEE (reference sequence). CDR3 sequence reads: CASSPRTSGINEQFF. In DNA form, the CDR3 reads TGTGCCAGCAGCCCCCGGACTAGCGGGATCAATGAGCAGTTCTTC.